Listed here is a single T cell receptor (beta chain). Its antigen is undetermined. V was clipped by 5 bases and J by 2 bases; unmatched bases: 9. The CDR3 consists of 17 residues. The germline V gene has CDR1 MDHEN and CDR2 SYDVKM. Prior autoimmune disease or systemic immunosuppression barred patients. This sample is drawn from a study of OX40 agonist ivuxolimab in advanced cancers. Notes on the study in general: The antigens recognized by the expanded peripheral T cells, that is their antigen specificity, were not determined.

Some clones are missing from TCRdb's copy, which holds only in-frame ones; the method was immunoSEQ multiplex PCR. In the table there are tens of thousands of clones, roughly 83% of which are singletons. This TCR derives from an adult with an advanced solid tumor such as melanoma, head and neck, liver or kidney cancer. The sample here was CD4+ or CD8+ T cells sorted from blood, taken in a trial of the OX40 agonist ivuxolimab. The chain is built from TRBV28 and TRBJ1-1, with 12 bases that match TRBD1. The CDR3 region is CASSPRGTGGLNTEAFF. For the CDR3, the DNA is TGTGCCAGCAGTCCCAGAGGGACAGGGGGCCTTAACACTGAAGCTTTCTTT.